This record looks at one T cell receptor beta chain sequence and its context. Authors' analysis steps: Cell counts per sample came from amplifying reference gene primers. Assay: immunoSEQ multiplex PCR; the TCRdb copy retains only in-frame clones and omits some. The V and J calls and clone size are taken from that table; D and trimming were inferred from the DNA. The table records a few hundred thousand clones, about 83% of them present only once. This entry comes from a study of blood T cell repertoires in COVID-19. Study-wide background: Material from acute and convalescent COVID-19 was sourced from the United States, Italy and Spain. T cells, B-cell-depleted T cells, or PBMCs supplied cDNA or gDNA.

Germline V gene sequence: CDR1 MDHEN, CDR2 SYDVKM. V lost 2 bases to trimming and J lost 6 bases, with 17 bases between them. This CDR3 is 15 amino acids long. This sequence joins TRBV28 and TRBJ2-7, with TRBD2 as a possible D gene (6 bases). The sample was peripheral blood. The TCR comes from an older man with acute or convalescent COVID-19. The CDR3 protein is CASSLIGGAPSEQYF. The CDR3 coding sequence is TGTGCCAGCAGTTTAATAGGCGGGGCCCCCTCCGAGCAGTACTTC.